This TCR beta chain emerged from a study of blood T cell repertoires in COVID-19. Turning to the study itself: In each case, the material was cDNA or gDNA derived from T cells, B-cell-depleted T cells, or PBMCs.

This clone was seen a few times. Authors' analysis steps: Reference gene primer amplification yielded estimated nucleated cell counts. Method: immunoSEQ multiplex PCR; TCRdb's copy keeps in-frame clones and lacks some. Clone size and V and J calls were adopted from that table, with D and trimming inferred from the DNA. This sample yields 220,000 or so clones, of which around 84% are seen a single time; approximately 2.6% belongs to the top ten. V lost 5 bases and J lost 6; bases outside the gene matches: 10. Germline V lookup: CDR1 LNHDA, CDR2 SQIVND (reference sequence). The CDR3 consists of 14 residues.

The source of this sequence is a man between 50 and 59 years old who had recovered from COVID-19. The rearrangement links TRBV19 to TRBJ2-7; TRBD2 agrees at 7 bases. Sequencing input: peripheral blood. The CDR3: CASSDNGRVREQYF. The CDR3 DNA reads TGTGCCAGTAGTGATAATGGGAGGGTACGCGAGCAGTACTTC.